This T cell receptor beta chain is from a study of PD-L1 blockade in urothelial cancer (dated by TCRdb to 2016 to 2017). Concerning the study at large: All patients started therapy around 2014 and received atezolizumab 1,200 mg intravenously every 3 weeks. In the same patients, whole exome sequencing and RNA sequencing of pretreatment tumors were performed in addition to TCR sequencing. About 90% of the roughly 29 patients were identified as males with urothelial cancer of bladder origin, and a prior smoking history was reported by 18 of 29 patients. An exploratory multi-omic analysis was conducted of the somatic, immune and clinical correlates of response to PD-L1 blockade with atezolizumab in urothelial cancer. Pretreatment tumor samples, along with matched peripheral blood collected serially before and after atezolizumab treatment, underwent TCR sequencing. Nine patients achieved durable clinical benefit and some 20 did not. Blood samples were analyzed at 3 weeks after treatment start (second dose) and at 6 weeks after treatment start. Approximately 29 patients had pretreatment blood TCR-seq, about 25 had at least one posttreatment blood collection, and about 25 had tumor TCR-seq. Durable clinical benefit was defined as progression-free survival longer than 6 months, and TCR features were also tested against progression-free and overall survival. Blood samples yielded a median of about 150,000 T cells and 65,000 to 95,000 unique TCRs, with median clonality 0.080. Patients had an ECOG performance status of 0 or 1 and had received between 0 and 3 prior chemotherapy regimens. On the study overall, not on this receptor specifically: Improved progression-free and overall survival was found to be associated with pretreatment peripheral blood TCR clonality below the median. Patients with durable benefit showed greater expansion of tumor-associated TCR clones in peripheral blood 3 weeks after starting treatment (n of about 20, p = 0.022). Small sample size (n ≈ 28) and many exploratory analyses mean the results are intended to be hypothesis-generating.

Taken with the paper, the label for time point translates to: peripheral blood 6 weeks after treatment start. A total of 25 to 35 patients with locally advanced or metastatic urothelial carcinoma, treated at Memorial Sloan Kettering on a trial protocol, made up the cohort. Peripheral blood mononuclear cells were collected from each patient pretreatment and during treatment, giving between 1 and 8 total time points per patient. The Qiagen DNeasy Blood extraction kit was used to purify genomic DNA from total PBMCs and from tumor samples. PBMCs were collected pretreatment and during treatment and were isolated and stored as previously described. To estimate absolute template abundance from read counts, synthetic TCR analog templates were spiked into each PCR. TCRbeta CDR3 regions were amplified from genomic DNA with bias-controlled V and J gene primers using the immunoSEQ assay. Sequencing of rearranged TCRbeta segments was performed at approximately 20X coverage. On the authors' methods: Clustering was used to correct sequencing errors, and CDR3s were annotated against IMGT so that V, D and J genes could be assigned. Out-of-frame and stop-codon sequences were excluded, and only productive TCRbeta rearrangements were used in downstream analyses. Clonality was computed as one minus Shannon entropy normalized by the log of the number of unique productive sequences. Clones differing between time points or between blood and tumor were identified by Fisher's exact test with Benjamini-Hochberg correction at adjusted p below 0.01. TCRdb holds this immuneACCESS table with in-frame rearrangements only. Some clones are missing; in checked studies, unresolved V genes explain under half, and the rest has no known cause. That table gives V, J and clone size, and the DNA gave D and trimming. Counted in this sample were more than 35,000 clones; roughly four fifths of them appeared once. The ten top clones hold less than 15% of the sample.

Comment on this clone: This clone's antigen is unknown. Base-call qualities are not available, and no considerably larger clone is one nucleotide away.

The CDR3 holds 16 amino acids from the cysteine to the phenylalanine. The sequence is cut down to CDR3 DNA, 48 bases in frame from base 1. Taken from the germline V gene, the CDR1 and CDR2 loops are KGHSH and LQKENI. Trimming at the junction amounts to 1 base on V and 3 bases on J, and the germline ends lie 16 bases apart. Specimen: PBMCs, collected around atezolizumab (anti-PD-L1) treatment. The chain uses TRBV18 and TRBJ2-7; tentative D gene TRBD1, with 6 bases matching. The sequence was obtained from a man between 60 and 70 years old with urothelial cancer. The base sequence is TGTGCCAGCTCACCACTAAGGGGCCAGGGGATCTACGAGCAGTACTTC. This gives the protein CASSPLRGQGIYEQYF.